The following is a T cell receptor (beta chain) sequence with its context. The antigen is unknown. V gave up 4 bases and J gave up 5 bases; unmatched junction bases: 8. The germline V gene encodes CDR1 SGHTA and CDR2 FQGNSA. The CDR3 is 16 amino acids. Libraries were prepared by immunoSEQ multiplex PCR; TCRdb keeps only in-frame clonotypes and omits some of them. The table includes roughly 110,000 clones, approximately 88% detected once. These data originate in a study of T cell responses to AZD1222 COVID-19 vaccine. The study's findings and limits: Unmutated regions of variants are reportedly targeted by nearly half of spike-specific TCRs. Sampling captured repertoires only after the peak T cell response.

The gene calls are TRBV7-2 and TRBJ1-2; 12 positions match TRBD1. This receptor was taken from an adult who received the AZD1222 COVID-19 vaccine. The source material was peripheral blood, sampled 28 days after the second AZD1222 dose. The CDR3 region has the DNA TGTGCCAGCAGCTCCCCCGGGACAGGGGGCGGATATGGCTACACCTTC. Protein sequence: CASSSPGTGGGYGYTF. The whole variable domain, remainder taken from reference TRBV7-2 and TRBJ1-2, is GAGVSQSPSNKVTEKGKDVELRCDPISGHTALYWYRQSLGQGLEFLIYFQGNSAPDKSGLPSDRFSAERTGGSVSTLTIQRTQQEDSAVYLCASSSPGTGGGYGYTFGSGTRLTVV.